This is a list of T cell receptor beta chains from one sample in a study of blood T cell repertoires in COVID-19. Only in-frame clones appear in the TCRdb table, and some are missing; sequencing was by immunoSEQ multiplex PCR. This sample has 95,000 to 150,000 clones, with 86% found just once. Sequencing was carried out using peripheral blood. The receptors derive from a man aged 35 to 55 with acute or convalescent COVID-19. CDR3s include the opening cysteine and the closing phenylalanine or tryptophan. The D gene is left open where the match is weak. The size entry is marked missing in some rows and otherwise reads once, few, many or a size class.

CDR3aa,CDR3nt,v_gene,abundance,j_gene,d_gene
CASNLRYCYEQYF,TGTGCCAGCAATTTACGGTATTGCTACGAGCAGTACTTC,TRBV27,-,TRBJ2-7,-
CASSLLVGGFQPQHF,TGTGCCAGCAGCTTATTAGTAGGGGGCTTTCAGCCCCAGCATTTT,TRBV7-2,-,TRBJ1-5,TRBD1
CASTRDRGNYGYTF,TGTGCCAGTACGAGGGACAGGGGTAACTATGGCTACACCTTC,TRBV19,-,TRBJ1-2,TRBD1
CASSLGGFQETQYF,TGTGCCAGCAGCTTGGGCGGGTTCCAAGAGACCCAGTACTTC,TRBV7-7,-,TRBJ2-5,-
CASSQDPGRAGEQYF,TGTGCCAGCAGCCAAGATCCAGGGAGGGCGGGAGAGCAGTACTTC,TRBV3-1/TRBV3-2,-,TRBJ2-7,TRBD2
CASSEVLAQETQYF,TGTGCCAGCAGTGAGGTCCTAGCACAAGAGACCCAGTACTTC,TRBV6-1,-,TRBJ2-5,-
CASSDRLGQPQHF,TGTGCCAGCAGTGATAGACTGGGTCAGCCCCAGCATTTT,TRBV25-1,-,TRBJ1-5,-
CASRDYRARTSTDTQYF,TGTGCCAGCAGGGATTACAGGGCAAGGACTAGCACAGATACGCAGTATTTT,TRBV5-5,once,TRBJ2-3,-
CATSVGGGSDTQYF,TGTGCCACCAGTGTAGGGGGGGGAAGTGATACGCAGTATTTT,TRBV24-1,-,TRBJ2-3,-
CAWSGSLAGGLREQYF,TGTGCCTGGAGTGGATCCCTAGCGGGAGGCCTTAGAGAGCAGTACTTC,TRBV30,-,TRBJ2-7,TRBD2
CSAKRETEAFF,TGCAGTGCTAAGAGGGAGACTGAAGCTTTCTTT,TRBV20-1,few,TRBJ1-1,-
CASSVRSSYGYTF,TGTGCCAGCAGTGTGCGCTCCTCCTATGGCTACACCTTC,TRBV2,once,TRBJ1-2,-
CAISDPFPTSGSADTQYF,TGTGCCATCAGTGACCCCTTCCCAACTAGCGGGAGTGCAGATACGCAGTATTTT,TRBV10-3,-,TRBJ2-3,TRBD2
CASSLAGTPNQPQHF,TGTGCCAGCAGCTTAGCGGGGACACCAAATCAGCCCCAGCATTTT,TRBV7-9,-,TRBJ1-5,-
CASSWGQNTEAFF,TGTGCCAGCAGCTGGGGACAGAACACTGAAGCTTTCTTT,TRBV14,-,TRBJ1-1,-
CASSPDRPGTGGKAFF,TGTGCCAGCAGTCCCGATAGACCCGGGACAGGGGGTAAGGCTTTCTTT,TRBV28,few,TRBJ1-1,TRBD1
CASSDPTGTQPQHF,TGTGCCAGCAGTGATCCGACAGGGACTCAGCCCCAGCATTTT,TRBV6-1,once,TRBJ1-5,TRBD1
CASSPRQRDHYEQYF,TGTGCCAGCAGCCCCCGCCAGCGGGACCACTACGAGCAGTACTTC,TRBV7-9,-,TRBJ2-7,TRBD2
CASSMSYRGTYEQYF,TGTGCCAGTAGTATGTCCTACAGGGGAACCTACGAGCAGTACTTC,TRBV19,-,TRBJ2-7,TRBD1
CASSFKGGPEAFF,TGTGCCAGCAGCTTTAAGGGAGGCCCTGAAGCTTTCTTT,TRBV5-4,few,TRBJ1-1,-